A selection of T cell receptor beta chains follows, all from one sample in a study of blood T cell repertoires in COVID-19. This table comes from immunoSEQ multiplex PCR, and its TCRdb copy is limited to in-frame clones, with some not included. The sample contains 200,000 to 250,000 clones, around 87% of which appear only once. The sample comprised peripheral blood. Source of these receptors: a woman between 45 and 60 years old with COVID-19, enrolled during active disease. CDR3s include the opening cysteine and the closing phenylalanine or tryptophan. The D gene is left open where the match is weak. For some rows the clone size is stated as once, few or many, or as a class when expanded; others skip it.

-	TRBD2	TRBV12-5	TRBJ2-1	TGTGCTAGTGGTGGTCCGGGACTAGCTATCGATGAGCAGTTCTTC	CASGGPGLAIDEQFF
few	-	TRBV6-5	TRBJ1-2	TGTGCCAGCAGTTCCCCTCCCTATGGCTACACCTTC	CASSSPPYGYTF
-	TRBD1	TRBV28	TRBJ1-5	TGTGCCAGCAGTTCTCGGACAGGGCCTGATAATCAGCCCCAGCATTTT	CASSSRTGPDNQPQHF
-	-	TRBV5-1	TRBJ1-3	TGCGCCAGCAGCTTGGGACAATCTGGAAACACCATATATTTT	CASSLGQSGNTIYF
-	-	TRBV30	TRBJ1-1	TGTGCCTGGAGTAGAATTGGTTACTCTGAAGCTTTCTTT	CAWSRIGYSEAFF
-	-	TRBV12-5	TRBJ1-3	TGTGCTAGTGGTTTTCTGGCAGGAAACACCATATATTTT	CASGFLAGNTIYF
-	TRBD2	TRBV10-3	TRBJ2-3	TGTGCCATCAGTGACGTGACTAGCGGGGGGCCATCCACAGATACGCAGTATTTT	CAISDVTSGGPSTDTQYF
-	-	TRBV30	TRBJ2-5	TGTGCCTGGAGTGTAAGACTGGGACACCTCGGGGAGACCCAGTACTTC	CAWSVRLGHLGETQYF
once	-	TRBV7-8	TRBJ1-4	TGTGCCAGCAGCCCCCCTGGGGGGGTGGTAAAACTGTTTTTT	CASSPPGGVVKLFF
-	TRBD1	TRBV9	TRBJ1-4	TGTGCCAGCAGCCCCTGGACAGGTTCCAATGAAAAACTGTTTTTT	CASSPWTGSNEKLFF
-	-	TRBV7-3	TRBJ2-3	TGTGCCAGCAGCCCCCAGGCGGCTAGCCGCACAGATACGCAGTATTTT	CASSPQAASRTDTQYF
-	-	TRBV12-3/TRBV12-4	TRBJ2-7	TGTGCCAGCAGTTTAATTCGCGGAGACGAGCAGTACTTC	CASSLIRGDEQYF
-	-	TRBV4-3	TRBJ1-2	TGCGCCAGCAGCCAAGATTGGGGAGCCCTGGATGGCTACACCTTC	CASSQDWGALDGYTF
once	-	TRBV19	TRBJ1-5	TGTGCCGGAGGGGACGGCAATCAGCCCCAGCATTTT	CAGGDGNQPQHF
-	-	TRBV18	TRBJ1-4	TGTGCCAGCCGACAGGTTACTAATGAAAAACTGTTTTTT	CASRQVTNEKLFF
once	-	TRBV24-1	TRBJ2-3	TGTGCCACCAGTGACCGAGCTCAGGGAATCACAGATACGCAGTATTTT	CATSDRAQGITDTQYF
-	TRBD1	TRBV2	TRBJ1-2	TGTGCCAGTTCTACAGGGGGCAACTTTGGCTACACCTTC	CASSTGGNFGYTF
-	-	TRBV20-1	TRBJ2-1	TGCAGTGCCAAAGAAGCAAATGAGCAGTTCTTC	CSAKEANEQFF
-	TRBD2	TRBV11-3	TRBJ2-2	TGTGCCAGCAGCTTGGCTAGCGGGGGCACCGGGGAGCTGTTTTTT	CASSLASGGTGELFF
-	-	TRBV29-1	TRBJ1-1	TGCAGCGTTGTGGGGGACACTCGAGCTGAAGCTTTCTTT	CSVVGDTRAEAFF
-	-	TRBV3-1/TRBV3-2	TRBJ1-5	TGTGCCAGCAGCCAAGTATCGGAGAATCAGCCCCAGCATTTT	CASSQVSENQPQHF
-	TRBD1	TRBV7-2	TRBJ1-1	TGTGCCAGCAGCTTAGGTTGGGCAGGGGGAACTGAAGCTTTCTTT	CASSLGWAGGTEAFF
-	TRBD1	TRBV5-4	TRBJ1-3	TGTGCCAGCAGCTCGGGACAGGGGACTAGAAACACCATATATTTT	CASSSGQGTRNTIYF
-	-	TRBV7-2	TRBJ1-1	TGTGCCAGCAGCCTTAGGGGGGGCACTGAAGCTTTCTTT	CASSLRGGTEAFF
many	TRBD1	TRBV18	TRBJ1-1	TGTGCCAGCTCACCCTTCGGGGGACAGGGTGGGTTGACTGAAGCTTTCTTT	CASSPFGGQGGLTEAFF
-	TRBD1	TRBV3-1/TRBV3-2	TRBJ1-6	TGTGCCAGCAGCCAAATAGGAGGACAGGGAAGGAATTCACCCCTCCACTTT	CASSQIGGQGRNSPLHF
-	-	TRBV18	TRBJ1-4	TGTGCCAGCTCACGGAGGGGATCTAATGAAAAACTGTTTTTT	CASSRRGSNEKLFF
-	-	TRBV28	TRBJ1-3	TGTGCCAGCAGTTTATCCGGGTTACGCTCTGGAAACACCATATATTTT	CASSLSGLRSGNTIYF
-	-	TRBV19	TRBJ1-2	TGTGCCAGTAGTATCGACGGAGGGGCGCGGTACGCCTACACCTTC	CASSIDGGARYAYTF
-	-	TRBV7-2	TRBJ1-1	TGTGCCAGCAGCTCACTCCGGGGGGGCACTGAAGCTTTCTTT	CASSSLRGGTEAFF
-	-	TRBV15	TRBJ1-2	TGTGCCACCAGCAGAGACAGGGCAGTTAACTATGGCTACACCTTC	CATSRDRAVNYGYTF
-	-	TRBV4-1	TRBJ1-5	TGCGCCAGCAGCCAATCAGGGGAAGGTCAGCCCCAGCATTTT	CASSQSGEGQPQHF
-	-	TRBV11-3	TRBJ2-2	TGTGCCAGCAGCTTAGACTTCGCCGGGGAGCTGTTTTTT	CASSLDFAGELFF
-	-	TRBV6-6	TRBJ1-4	TGTGCCAGCAGCCGACGGGAAAAACTGTTTTTT	CASSRREKLFF